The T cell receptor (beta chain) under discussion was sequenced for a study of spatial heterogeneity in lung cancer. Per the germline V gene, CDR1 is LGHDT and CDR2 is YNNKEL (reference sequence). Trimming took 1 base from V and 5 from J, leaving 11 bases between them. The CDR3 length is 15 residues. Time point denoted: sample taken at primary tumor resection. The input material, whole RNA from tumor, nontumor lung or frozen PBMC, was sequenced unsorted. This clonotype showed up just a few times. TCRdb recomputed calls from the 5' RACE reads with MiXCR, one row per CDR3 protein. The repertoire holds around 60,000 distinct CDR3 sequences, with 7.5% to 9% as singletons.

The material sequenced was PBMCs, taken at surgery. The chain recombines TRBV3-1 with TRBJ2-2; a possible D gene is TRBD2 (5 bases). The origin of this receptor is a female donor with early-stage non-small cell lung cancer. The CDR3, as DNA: TGTGCCAGCAGCCAAGGCCAAGGGAGTACCGGGGAGCTGTTTTTT. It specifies CASSQGQGSTGELFF.